This TCR beta chain emerged from a study of cytomegalovirus exposure and HLA in healthy donors. Study-wide background: The roughly 670 first-cohort repertoires shared a platform with the 110 or so validation repertoires, as reported in a later analysis. Whole-study findings and limits: According to the study, 160 or so TCR beta chains were cytomegalovirus-associated. It was confirmed in vitro that a few of the CMV-associated chains were specific for CMV antigens.

Method: immunoSEQ multiplex PCR; TCRdb's copy keeps in-frame clones and lacks some. The sample holds about 250,000 clones; more than 75% are singletons and the top ten take around 11%. V dropped 4 bases and J dropped 1 base, with 23 bases sitting between them. The CDR3 extends over 18 amino acids. Germline CDR1 reads SGHTS; CDR2 reads YDEGEE. Turning to this clone: Its antigen is unknown.

Sequenced input: PBMCs. The chain recombines TRBV5-8 with TRBJ1-1; D possibly corresponds to TRBD1 (5 bases). This TCR was sampled from a man aged 18 to 29 in good health and CMV-seropositive. CDR3 region: CASSPKGWAEWENTEAFF. In DNA form, the CDR3 reads TGTGCCAGCAGCCCCAAGGGGTGGGCAGAGTGGGAGAACACTGAAGCTTTCTTT.